Listed below are T cell receptor beta chains from one sample, sequenced in a study of T cell changes during pregnancy in multiple sclerosis. TCRdb's copy holds only in-frame clones and misses some; the assay was immunoSEQ multiplex PCR. This sample has around 41,000 clones, with around 90% found just once. The sequenced sample was PBMCs (not recorded whether the cells were cultured). The receptors derive from a female donor with multiple sclerosis, enrolled in a pregnancy study. Both conserved end residues are part of each CDR3. A D gene is named only where the DNA matches it firmly. Where a row states a size, it is once, few, many or the class of an expanded clone; other rows omit it.

TRBV28	NA	13	NA	TRBJ1-2	TGTGCCAGCAGGGTGAATGATAACTATGGCTACACCTTC	CASRVNDNYGYTF
TRBV7-2	TRBD1	14	NA	TRBJ2-4	TGTGCCAGCAGCCCCGGACAGGGATTGGACATTCAGTACTTC	CASSPGQGLDIQYF
TRBV5-6	NA	11	NA	TRBJ1-2	TGTGCCAGCAGCTTGGTAGGTGGCTACACCTTC	CASSLVGGYTF
TRBV10-3	NA	13	NA	TRBJ2-5	TGTGCCATACAGAAAGGGGGTCAAGAGACCCAGTACTTC	CAIQKGGQETQYF
TRBV6-1	NA	11	few	TRBJ1-1	TGTGCCAGCAGTGAGAACACTGAAGCTTTCTTT	CASSENTEAFF
TRBV19	NA	12	NA	TRBJ2-3	TGTGCCAGTAGTGCTTCTCGCGATACGCAGTATTTT	CASSASRDTQYF
TRBV27	NA	13	once	TRBJ1-1	TGTGCCAGCAGGTACAGGTGGGGATCTGAAGCTTTCTTT	CASRYRWGSEAFF
TRBV5-4	TRBD1	13	NA	TRBJ2-7	TGTGCCAGCAGCTTGGACAGGGGCTTCGAGCAGTACTTC	CASSLDRGFEQYF
TRBV2	TRBD2	16	NA	TRBJ2-5	TGTGCCAGCAGGGCTAGACTAGCGGGCTACCAAGAGACCCAGTACTTC	CASRARLAGYQETQYF
TRBV14	NA	14	NA	TRBJ2-7	TGTGCCAGCAGCCGTCTGCTAGAGACCAGCCAGCAGTACTTC	CASSRLLETSQQYF
TRBV14	NA	14	NA	TRBJ1-2	TGTGCCAGCAGCCAAGCGCAGGGAGCCTATGGCTACACCTTC	CASSQAQGAYGYTF
TRBV10-3	NA	12	NA	TRBJ1-1	TGTGCCATCAGTGGAGGGGGGACTGAAGCTTTCTTT	CAISGGGTEAFF
TRBV10-3	NA	14	NA	TRBJ2-7	TGTGCCAGTGCTAAGGGTTCGGGGTCCTACGAGCAGTACTTC	CASAKGSGSYEQYF
TRBV2	NA	13	NA	TRBJ1-1	TGTGCCAGCAGTTCGGACAAGAACACTGAAGCTTTCTTT	CASSSDKNTEAFF
TRBV6-6	NA	15	NA	TRBJ1-4	TGTGCCAGCAGTTACCAAGGGATAGAGGATGAAAAACTGTTTTTT	CASSYQGIEDEKLFF
TRBV11-2	NA	12	NA	TRBJ2-2	TGTGCCAGCAGCTCCTTCCCCGGGGAGCTGTTTTTT	CASSSFPGELFF
TRBV12-5	TRBD1	19	NA	TRBJ1-3	TGTGCTAGTGGTTTGGCCCTTGGACAGGGGGTTTTAACTGGAAACACCATATATTTT	CASGLALGQGVLTGNTIYF
TRBV14	TRBD2	17	NA	TRBJ2-3	TGTGCCAGCAGCCCAAGGACTAGCGGGAGTTACACAGATACGCAGTATTTT	CASSPRTSGSYTDTQYF
TRBV15	TRBD1	18	NA	TRBJ2-3	TGTGCCACCAGCCTTCGGTCCTCCGGGACAGGGGGCGCGGATACGCAGTATTTT	CATSLRSSGTGGADTQYF
TRBV27	TRBD1	14	NA	TRBJ1-1	TGTGCCAGCAGTTTGACAGGGGGTTACACTGAAGCTTTCTTT	CASSLTGGYTEAFF
TRBV27	NA	14	NA	TRBJ2-5	TGTGCCAGCAGCTTACAGGGTTGGGAAGAGACCCAGTACTTC	CASSLQGWEETQYF
TRBV23-1	NA	15	NA	TRBJ1-2	TGCGCCAGCACCGTAAGTGGGGGGCCCGACTATGGCTACACCTTC	CASTVSGGPDYGYTF
TRBV4-1	TRBD1	15	NA	TRBJ2-2	TGCGCCAGCAGCCAAGGACAGGGAGTCTCCGGGGAGCTGTTTTTT	CASSQGQGVSGELFF
TRBV28	NA	13	NA	TRBJ2-7	TGTGCCAGCAGGTCAGGGGGGAGCTACGAGCAGTACTTC	CASRSGGSYEQYF
TRBV18	NA	15	once	TRBJ1-2	TGTGCCAGCGCACTCGGGCGGGGAGATAACTATGGCTACACCTTC	CASALGRGDNYGYTF
TRBV4-1	TRBD1	13	NA	TRBJ1-1	TGCGCCAGCAGGGGACAGATGAACACTGAAGCTTTCTTT	CASRGQMNTEAFF
TRBV5-6	NA	14	NA	TRBJ2-3	TGTGCCAGCAGCCCCCCCTACGCCACAGATACGCAGTATTTT	CASSPPYATDTQYF
TRBV9	NA	15	NA	TRBJ2-1	TGTGCCAGCAGCGTAGATAGTAGACGCAACAATGAGCAGTTCTTC	CASSVDSRRNNEQFF
TRBV19	TRBD1	15	NA	TRBJ1-5	TGTGCCAGTACCAGTGGACAGGGGGGCTTTCAGCCCCAGCATTTT	CASTSGQGGFQPQHF
TRBV5-1	TRBD1	15	NA	TRBJ2-3	TGCGCCAGCAGCTTGACAGGGGGCCGCACAGATACGCAGTATTTT	CASSLTGGRTDTQYF
TRBV27	NA	14	NA	TRBJ1-5	TGTGCCAGCAGGATGACAGCTTACAATCAGCCCCAGCATTTT	CASRMTAYNQPQHF
TRBV9	NA	14	NA	TRBJ2-2	TGTGCCAGCAGCCCCCATTCAGACACCGGGGAGCTGTTTTTT	CASSPHSDTGELFF
TRBV18	NA	14	NA	TRBJ2-7	TGTGCCAGCTCACCTCGGCAGGGGAAGGACGAGCAGTACTTC	CASSPRQGKDEQYF
TRBV5-1	TRBD1	14	NA	TRBJ1-5	TGCGCCAGCAGCCCGGGACAGCCCAATTGGCCCCAGCATTTT	CASSPGQPNWPQHF
TRBV6-5	NA	16	NA	TRBJ1-1	TGTGCCAGCAGTTACGGCGGGGGAAGGATGAACACTGAAGCTTTCTTT	CASSYGGGRMNTEAFF
TRBV19	TRBD2	15	NA	TRBJ2-3	TGTGCCAGTGGGGGACTAGCGGGGATCACAGATACGCAGTATTTT	CASGGLAGITDTQYF